The 12 T cell receptor beta chains below come from one sample, sequenced in a study of radiation and T cells in renal cell carcinoma. Only in-frame clones appear in the TCRdb table, and some are missing; sequencing was by immunoSEQ multiplex PCR. The data hold under 200,000 clones, with about nine tenths observed a single time. Time point defined: blood 4 weeks post-SBRT, at nephrectomy. Stated treatment: 15 Gy SBRT to primary tumor, nephrectomy 4 weeks later. Material: blood, obtained from a patient whose treatment included radiotherapy and nephrectomy. These receptors all come from a woman aged 45-59 years with renal cell carcinoma.

In its sample, this clone was seen a few times. The rearrangement joins TRBV14 to TRBJ1-1; D not certain. Germline V CDR1 and CDR2: SGHDN, FVKESK. The CDR3 consists of 14 residues. Between the trimmed V and J ends, which lost 4 bases and 8 bases, there was a span of 17 bases. CDR3 amino acids: CASSLSGWRREAFF. The CDR3 DNA reads TGTGCCAGCAGCCTCTCGGGTTGGAGGCGGGAAGCTTTCTTT.

The chain employs TRBV7-6 and TRBJ1-2, with unresolved D. V lost 4 bases to trimming and J lost 8 bases, with 8 bases between them. From germline, CDR1 is SGHVS and CDR2 FNYEAQ. The CDR3 is 11 amino acids. CDR3 coding DNA: TGTGCCAGCAGCTCGGATCCGGGCTACACCTTC. It translates to CASSSDPGYTF. Full variable domain (outside the CDR3, taken from reference TRBV7-6 and TRBJ1-2): GAGVSQSPRYKVTKRGQDVALRCDPISGHVSLYWYRQALGQGPEFLTYFNYEAQQDKSGLPNDRFSAERPEGSISTLTIQRTEQRDSAMYRCASSSDPGYTFGSGTRLTVV.

This clone has a single count. The gene calls are TRBV7-2 and TRBJ1-2, with 11 bases aligning to TRBD1. Germline assignment: CDR1 SGHTA and CDR2 FQGNSA. CDR3 size: 14 residues. V trimming: 4 bases; J trimming: 3 bases; junction bases outside the gene matches: 1. The CDR3 reads CASSSGQGDYGYTF. CDR3 sequence (DNA): TGTGCCAGCAGCTCGGGACAGGGGGACTATGGCTACACCTTC.

This chain uses TRBV6-1 with TRBJ1-1, with TRBD1 as a possible D gene (6 bases). This CDR3 has 14 residues. The V gene's germline CDR1 is MNHNS and CDR2 SASEGT. Trimming stripped 2 bases from V and 0 bases from J, with 7 bases between. CDR3 coding DNA: TGTGCCAGCAGTGAAAGGGGGATGAACACTGAAGCTTTCTTT. It encodes CASSERGMNTEAFF.

In regard to this clone: A read error may produce the germline difference seen at one junction end. V usage is TRBV7-9 and J usage is TRBJ2-3; 9 nucleotides line up with TRBD2. Germline CDR1 is SEHNR and CDR2 is FQNEAQ (reference sequence). The CDR3 totals 13 residues. The CDR3 sequence: CALRRGGVDTQYF. Here the CDR3 DNA reads TGCGCCCTCCGGCGGGGGGGCGTAGATACGCAGTATTTT.

The chain is built from TRBV7-9 and TRBJ2-3; D is undetermined. The V gene lost 6 bases and the J gene lost 0 bases, with 13 bases spanning the gap. This CDR3 has 15 amino acids. The germline V gene has CDR1 SEHNR and CDR2 FQNEAQ (reference sequence). CDR3 region: CASSTRTKSTDTQYF. The CDR3 DNA is TGTGCCAGCAGTACGAGGACCAAAAGCACAGATACGCAGTATTTT. The variable domain in full, completed from reference TRBV7-9 and TRBJ2-3, reads DTGVSQNPRHKITKRGQNVTFRCDPISEHNRLYWYRQTLGQGPEFLTYFQNEAQLEKSRLLSDRFSAERPKGSFSTLEIQRTEQGDSAMYLCASSTRTKSTDTQYFGPGTRLTVL.

This clone was observed once. This chain uses TRBV25-1 with TRBJ2-2; D remains unclear. Germline CDR1 and CDR2: MGHDK and SYGVNS. This CDR3 is 16 amino acids long. Trimming shortened V by 1 base and J by 0 bases, and 9 bases separated the two germline ends. Here the CDR3 reads CASSESLLSNTGELFF. In DNA form, the CDR3 reads TGTGCCAGCAGTGAATCTCTATTGTCGAACACCGGGGAGCTGTTTTTT.

The chain employs TRBV5-1 and TRBJ2-7, with D unresolved. Germline V gene data show CDR1 as SGHRS and CDR2 as YFSETQ. V was trimmed by 0 bases and J by 2 bases, leaving 3 bases between them. CDR3 size: 12 residues. The CDR3 protein is CASSLDTYEQYF. In DNA form, the CDR3 reads TGCGCCAGCAGCTTGGACACCTACGAGCAGTACTTC.

The CDR3 DNA sequence: TGTGCCAGCAGTACTCTAGCCAAAAACATTCAGTACTTC. Amino acids: CASSTLAKNIQYF. This chain joins TRBV6-6 and TRBJ2-4, with unresolved D. V was pared by 5 bases and J by 0 bases, with 5 bases between. The CDR3 consists of 13 residues. Per germline, CDR1 MNHNY and CDR2 SVGAGI (reference sequence).

This clone was detected once. The chain is built from TRBV10-3 and TRBJ2-3; D gene ambiguous. V dropped 3 bases and J dropped 4 bases, with 5 bases sitting between them. Germline lookup yields CDR1 ENHRY and CDR2 SYGVKD. This CDR3 region has 12 residues. Written as DNA, the CDR3 is TGTGCCATCAGTGATTTACCAGATACGCAGTATTTT. Protein: CAISDLPDTQYF.

This chain connects TRBV12-5 to TRBJ2-3; unclear D gene. The germline V and J ends were trimmed by 7 bases and 1 base, with 18 bases remaining between them. CDR1 LGHNT and CDR2 FRNRAP come from the germline V gene. This CDR3 comprises 16 residues. The CDR3 region is CASAFPNTTGTDTQYF. Here the CDR3 DNA reads TGTGCTAGTGCCTTCCCCAACACAACCGGCACAGATACGCAGTATTTT.

The chain's CDR3 is CASSFSGTDSYEQYF. The CDR3 coding sequence is TGTGCCAGCAGCTTTTCCGGGACGGACTCCTACGAGCAGTACTTC. The chain is built from TRBV7-2 and TRBJ2-7, with D possibly being TRBD1 or TRBD2 (5 bases each). Trimming pared 3 bases from V and 0 bases from J, leaving 12 bases between. Germline CDR1 and CDR2: SGHTA and FQGNSA. The CDR3 length is 15 residues.